Each of the 7 T cell receptor beta chains below was sequenced from the same sample in a study of monozygotic twins with inflammatory bowel disease. TCRdb re-called the 5' RACE reads and catalogs CDR3 proteins one per entry, DNA excluded. The ten top clones account for roughly 12%, within a sample of roughly 120,000 distinct CDR3 sequences. The specimen was blood. These receptors came from a human donor with ulcerative colitis or Crohn's disease, or a healthy co-twin of an affected twin (not recorded which).

The CDR3 region is CASNVVAVNSNQPQHF. V is TRBV19 and J is TRBJ1-5. The CDR3 covers 16 residues. Germline lookup yields CDR1 LNHDA and CDR2 SQIVND (reference sequence).

V usage is TRBV24-1 and J usage is TRBJ1-2; TCRdb designates TRBD1, a call that cannot be tested without DNA. The CDR3 runs 19 residues. Germline V lookup: CDR1 KGHDR, CDR2 SFDVKD. CDR3 loop: CATSDPDPTAKDSFYGYTF.

This chain uses TRBV6-2 or TRBV6-3 with TRBJ2-1. The CDR3 runs to 15 residues. Germline assignment: CDR1 MNHEY and CDR2 SVGEGT. The CDR3 protein is CASSRPRPSYNEQFF.

V and J are TRBV5-1 and TRBJ1-2; as DNA is missing, the TRBD1 call by TCRdb cannot be tested. Germline-derived CDR1 and CDR2 are SGHRS and YFSETQ. The CDR3 runs 14 residues. CDR3 region: CASSMGTGSYGYTF.

The chain is built from TRBV10-3 and TRBJ2-1; TCRdb's D call, TRBD2, is unchecked because there is no DNA. Germline CDR1 reads ENHRY; CDR2 reads SYGVKD. This CDR3 has 12 residues. CDR3 protein: CAIQARNNEQFF.

This chain links TRBV9 with TRBJ2-5. Germline assignment: CDR1 SGDLS and CDR2 YYNGEE. CDR3 size: 14 residues. The CDR3 sequence is CASGPTSMGETQYF.

This chain connects TRBV20-1 to TRBJ1-1; TCRdb indicates TRBD1, and absent DNA this call remains unverified. Germline CDR1 DFQATT, CDR2 SNEGSKA (reference sequence). The CDR3 sequence is 14 residues long. The chain's CDR3 is CSASPGTAFPEAFF.